This T cell receptor beta chain was documented in a study of blood T cell repertoires in COVID-19. This CDR3 contains 14 residues. Per the germline V gene, CDR1 is SGDLS and CDR2 is YYNGEE. V was cut by 0 bases and J by 5 bases, with 11 bases left in between. Profiling relied on immunoSEQ multiplex PCR, and the TCRdb table lists in-frame clones only, not all of them. The sample holds about 270,000 clones, 88% seen once. Sequenced: PBMCs or T cells enriched from blood (not recorded which). The clonotype comes from a woman between 50 and 59 years old who had recovered from COVID-19. The chain has TRBV9 and TRBJ1-1; perhaps TRBD1 as D (5 bases). The DNA for the CDR3 is TGTGCCAGCAGCGTAGGCGGGGGGGGAACTGAAGCTTTCTTT. The encoded protein is CASSVGGGGTEAFF.